This T cell receptor beta chain comes out of a study of tumor and adjacent non-tumor tissue in lung cancer. Overall study: Aged roughly 31 to 85 years, patients included 10 men and about 5 women with stage I to III disease. General study points: Normal lung showed higher cumulative top 100 clone frequency than tumor. Tumor tissue had significantly higher TCR diversity than normal lung.

No cell sorting was done before RNA was extracted from the tissue. Distant lung tissue was collected more than 3 cm away from the tumor edge. Points on this clonotype: Its specificity is unknown.

The library came from three nested PCR rounds adapted from ARM-PCR protocols. TCRdb reprocessed the multiplex PCR reads with MiXCR, giving one entry per CDR3 protein. The sample records about 77,000 distinct CDR3 sequences, less than 85% being singletons. This CDR3 region has 14 residues. The receptor's source is a man in his 70s with non-small cell lung cancer. The sample comprised distant non-tumor lung tissue. The rearrangement links TRBV12-3 or TRBV12-4 to TRBJ1-5; a possible D gene is TRBD1 (5 bases). The better agreement between TRBJ2-3 and the DNA end casts doubt on the J call. DNA of the CDR3: TGTGCCAGCAGTGGACGCAGGGAAGGTCAGCCCCAGTATTTT. Amino acids: CASSGRREGQPQYF.